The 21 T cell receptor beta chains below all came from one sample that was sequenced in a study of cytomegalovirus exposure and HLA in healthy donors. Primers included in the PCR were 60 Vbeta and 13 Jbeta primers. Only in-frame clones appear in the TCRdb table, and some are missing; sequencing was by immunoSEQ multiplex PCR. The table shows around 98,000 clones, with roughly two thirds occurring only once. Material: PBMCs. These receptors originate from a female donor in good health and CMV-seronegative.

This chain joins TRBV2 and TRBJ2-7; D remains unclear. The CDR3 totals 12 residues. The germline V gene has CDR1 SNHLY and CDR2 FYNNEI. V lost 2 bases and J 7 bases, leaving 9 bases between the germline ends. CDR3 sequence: CASSELSREQYF. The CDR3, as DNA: TGTGCCAGCAGTGAACTCTCGAGAGAGCAGTACTTC.

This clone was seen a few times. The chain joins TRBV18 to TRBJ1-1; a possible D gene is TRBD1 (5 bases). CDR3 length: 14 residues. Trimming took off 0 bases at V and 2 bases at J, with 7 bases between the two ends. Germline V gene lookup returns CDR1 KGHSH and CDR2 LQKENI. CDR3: CASSPPQGNTEAFF. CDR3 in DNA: TGTGCCAGCTCACCACCCCAGGGAAACACTGAAGCTTTCTTT.

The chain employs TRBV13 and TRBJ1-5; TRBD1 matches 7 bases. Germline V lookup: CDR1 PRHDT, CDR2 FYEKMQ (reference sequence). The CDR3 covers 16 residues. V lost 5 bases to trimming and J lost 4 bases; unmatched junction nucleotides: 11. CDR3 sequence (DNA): TGTGCCAGCAGCAAAAGGGGGCCAGAAACTAATCAGCCCCAGCATTTT. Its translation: CASSKRGPETNQPQHF.

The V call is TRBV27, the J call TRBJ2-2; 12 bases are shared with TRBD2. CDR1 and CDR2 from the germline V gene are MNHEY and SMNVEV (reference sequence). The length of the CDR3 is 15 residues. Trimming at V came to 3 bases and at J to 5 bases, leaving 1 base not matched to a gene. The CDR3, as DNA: TGTGCCAGCAGTTTTGGACTAGCGGGAACCGGGGAGCTGTTTTTT. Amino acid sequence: CASSFGLAGTGELFF.

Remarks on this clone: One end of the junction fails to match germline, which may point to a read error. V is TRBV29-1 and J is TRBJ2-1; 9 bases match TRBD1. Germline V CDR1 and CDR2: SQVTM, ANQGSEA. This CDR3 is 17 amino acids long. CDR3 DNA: TGCATCGTTGAAAAACGTGGACAGGGGTTGGGCGGCTATGAGCAGTTCTTC. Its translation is CIVEKRGQGLGGYEQFF.

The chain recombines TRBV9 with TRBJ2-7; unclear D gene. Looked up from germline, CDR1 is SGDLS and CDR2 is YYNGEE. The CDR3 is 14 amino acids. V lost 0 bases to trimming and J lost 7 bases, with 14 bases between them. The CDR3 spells CASSVDEVSREQYF. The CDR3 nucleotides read TGTGCCAGCAGCGTAGATGAGGTGTCGAGGGAGCAGTACTTC.

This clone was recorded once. The CDR3 nucleotides are TGCGCCAGCAGCTTGGCACAGGGGGGAACCGGGGAGCTGTTTTTT. This sequence encodes CASSLAQGGTGELFF. The chain joins TRBV5-1 to TRBJ2-2, with 8 bases lining up with TRBD1. The CDR3 has 15 residues. V lost 0 bases, J lost 5 bases, and 3 bases stayed unmatched. Looked up from germline, CDR1 is SGHRS and CDR2 is YFSETQ.

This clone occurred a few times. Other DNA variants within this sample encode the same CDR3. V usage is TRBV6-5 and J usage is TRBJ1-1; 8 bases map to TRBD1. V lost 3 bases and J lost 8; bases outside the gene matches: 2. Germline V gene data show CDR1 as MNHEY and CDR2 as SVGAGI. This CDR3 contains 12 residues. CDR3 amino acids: CASSYSGGEAFF. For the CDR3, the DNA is TGTGCCAGCAGTTATTCAGGGGGCGAAGCTTTCTTT.

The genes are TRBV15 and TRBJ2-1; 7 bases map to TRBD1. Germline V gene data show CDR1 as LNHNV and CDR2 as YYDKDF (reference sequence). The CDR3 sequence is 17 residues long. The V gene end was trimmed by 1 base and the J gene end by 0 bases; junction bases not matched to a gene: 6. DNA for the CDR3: TGTGCCACCAGCAGAGTGGGACAGTCAAGCTCCTACAATGAGCAGTTCTTC. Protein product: CATSRVGQSSSYNEQFF.

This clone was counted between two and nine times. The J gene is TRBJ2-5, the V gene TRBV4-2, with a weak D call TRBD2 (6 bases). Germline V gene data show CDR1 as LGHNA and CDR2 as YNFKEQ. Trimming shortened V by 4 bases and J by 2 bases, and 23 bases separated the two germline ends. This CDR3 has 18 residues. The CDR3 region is CASSRSAGGVDKQETQYF. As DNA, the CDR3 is TGTGCCAGCAGCCGTTCGGCCGGGGGTGTTGACAAGCAAGAGACCCAGTACTTC.

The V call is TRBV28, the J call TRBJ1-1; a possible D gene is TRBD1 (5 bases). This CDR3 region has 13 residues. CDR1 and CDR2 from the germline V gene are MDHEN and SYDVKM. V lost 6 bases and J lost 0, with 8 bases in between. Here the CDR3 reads CASRGALNTEAFF. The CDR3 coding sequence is TGTGCCAGCAGAGGGGCCTTGAACACTGAAGCTTTCTTT.

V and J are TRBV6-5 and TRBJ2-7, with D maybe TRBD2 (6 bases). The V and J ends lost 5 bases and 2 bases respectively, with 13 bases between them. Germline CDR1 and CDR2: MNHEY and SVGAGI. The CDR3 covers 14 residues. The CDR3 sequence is CASSIRDSAYEQYF. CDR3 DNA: TGTGCCAGCAGTATCCGGGACTCAGCCTACGAGCAGTACTTC.

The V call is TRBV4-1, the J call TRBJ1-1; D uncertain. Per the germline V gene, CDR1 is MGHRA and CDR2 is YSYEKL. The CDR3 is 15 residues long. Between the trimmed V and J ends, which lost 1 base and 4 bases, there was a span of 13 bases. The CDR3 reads CASSQVPLGGTEAFF. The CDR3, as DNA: TGCGCCAGCAGCCAAGTGCCCCTGGGAGGCACTGAAGCTTTCTTT.

The CDR3 protein is CSVLPGLSYEQYF. The CDR3 nucleotides are TGCAGCGTTCTGCCAGGGTTGAGCTACGAGCAGTACTTC. The V and J genes are TRBV29-1 and TRBJ2-7; possibly TRBD1 for D (5 bases). Trimming removed 5 bases at V and 3 bases at J, with 14 bases between. Looked up from germline, CDR1 is SQVTM and CDR2 is ANQGSEA. The CDR3 is 13 residues long.

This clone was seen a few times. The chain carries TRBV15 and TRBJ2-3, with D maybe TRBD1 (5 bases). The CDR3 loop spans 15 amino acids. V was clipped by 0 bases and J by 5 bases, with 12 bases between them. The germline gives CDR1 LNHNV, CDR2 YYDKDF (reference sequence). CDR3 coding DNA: TGTGCCACCAGCAGAGATCAGGGTTCCGTAGATACGCAGTATTTT. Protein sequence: CATSRDQGSVDTQYF. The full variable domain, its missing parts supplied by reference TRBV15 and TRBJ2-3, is DAMVIQNPRYQVTQFGKPVTLSCSQTLNHNVMYWYQQKSSQAPKLLFHYYDKDFNNEADTPDNFQSRRPNTSFCFLDIRSPGLGDTAMYLCATSRDQGSVDTQYFGPGTRLTVL.

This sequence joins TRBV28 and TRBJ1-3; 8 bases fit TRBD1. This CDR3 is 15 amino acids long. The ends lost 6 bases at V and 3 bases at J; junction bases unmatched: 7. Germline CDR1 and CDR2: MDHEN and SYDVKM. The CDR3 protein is CASRRTGTFGNTIYF. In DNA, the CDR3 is TGTGCCAGCAGAAGGACAGGGACCTTTGGAAACACCATATATTTT.

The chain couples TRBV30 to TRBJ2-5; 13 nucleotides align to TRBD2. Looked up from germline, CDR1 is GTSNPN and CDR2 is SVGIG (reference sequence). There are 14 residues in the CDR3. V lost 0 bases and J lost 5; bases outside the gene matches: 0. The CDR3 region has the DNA TGTGCCTGGAGTGTACTAGCGGGGGGGGAGACCCAGTACTTC. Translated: CAWSVLAGGETQYF.

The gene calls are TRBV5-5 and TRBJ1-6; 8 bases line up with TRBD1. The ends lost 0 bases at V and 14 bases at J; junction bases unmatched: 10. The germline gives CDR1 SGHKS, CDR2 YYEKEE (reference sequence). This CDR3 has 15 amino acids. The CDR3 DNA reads TGTGCCAGCAGCTTGGAGGACAGGGCGCCTTGGGCCCTCCACTTT. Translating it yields CASSLEDRAPWALHF. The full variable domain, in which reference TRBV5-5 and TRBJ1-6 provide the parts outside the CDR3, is DAGVTQSPTHLIKTRGQQVTLRCSPISGHKSVSWYQQVLGQGPQFIFQYYEKEERGRGNFPDRFSARQFPNYSSELNVNALLLGDSALYLCASSLEDRAPWALHFGNGTRLTVT.

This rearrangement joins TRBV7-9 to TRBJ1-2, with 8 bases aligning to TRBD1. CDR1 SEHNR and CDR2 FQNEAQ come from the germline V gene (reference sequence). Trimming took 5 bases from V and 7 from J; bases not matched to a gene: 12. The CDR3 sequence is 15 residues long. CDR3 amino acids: CASSATGERSGGYTF. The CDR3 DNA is TGTGCCAGCAGCGCGACAGGGGAGAGGAGTGGTGGCTACACCTTC. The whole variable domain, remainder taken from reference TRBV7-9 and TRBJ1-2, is DTGVSQNPRHKITKRGQNVTFRCDPISEHNRLYWYRQTLGQGPEFLTYFQNEAQLEKSRLLSDRFSAERPKGSFSTLEIQRTEQGDSAMYLCASSATGERSGGYTFGSGTRLTVV.

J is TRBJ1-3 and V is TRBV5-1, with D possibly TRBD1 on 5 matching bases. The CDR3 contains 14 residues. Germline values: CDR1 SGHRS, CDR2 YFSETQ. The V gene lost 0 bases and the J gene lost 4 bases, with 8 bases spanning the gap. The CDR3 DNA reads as TGCGCCAGCAGCTTGGAGGGGCGCGGAAACACCATATATTTT. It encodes CASSLEGRGNTIYF. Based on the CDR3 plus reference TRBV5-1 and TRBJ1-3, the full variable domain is KAGVTQTPRYLIKTRGQQVTLSCSPISGHRSVSWYQQTPGQGLQFLFEYFSETQRNKGNFPGRFSGRQFSNSRSEMNVSTLELGDSALYLCASSLEGRGNTIYFGEGSWLTVV.

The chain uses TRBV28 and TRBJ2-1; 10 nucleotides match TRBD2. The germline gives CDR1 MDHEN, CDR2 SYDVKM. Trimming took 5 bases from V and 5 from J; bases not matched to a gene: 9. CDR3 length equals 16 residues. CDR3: CASSRASAGGHNEQFF. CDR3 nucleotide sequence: TGTGCCAGCAGTCGGGCCTCAGCGGGAGGGCACAATGAGCAGTTCTTC.